A single sample gave rise to the 24 T cell receptor beta chains below, sequenced in a study of Graves' ophthalmopathy and Graves' hyperthyroidism. RNA transcripts provided the template for amplifying TCR beta CDR3 regions. An initial RT-PCR round employing HTBI primers preceded a second-round multiplex PCR. A single record per CDR3 protein comes from TCRdb applying MiXCR to the multiplex PCR reads. The table has about 200,000 distinct CDR3 sequences, 29% seen once. Specimen: peripheral blood. The receptors were sampled from a man aged 50 to 60 with Graves' ophthalmopathy.

Many counts were recorded for this clonotype. The DNA of the CDR3 is TGTGCCAGCATATCCGGTCAGGGATTACAAGAGACCCAGTACTTC. Translation gives CASISGQGLQETQYF. V gene TRBV2 combines with J gene TRBJ2-5; maybe TRBD1 (5 bases). The germline V and J ends were trimmed by 7 bases and 2 bases, with 17 bases remaining between them. The CDR3 length is 15 residues. Looked up from germline, CDR1 is SNHLY and CDR2 is FYNNEI.

The gene calls are TRBV29-1 and TRBJ1-5, with D unresolved. This CDR3 contains 13 residues. Trimming pared 3 bases from V and 7 bases from J, leaving 13 bases between. In germline, CDR1 is SQVTM, CDR2 ANQGSEA. DNA of the CDR3: TGCAGCGTTGAGGGTCAGAAAGACCAGCCCCAGCATTTT. Translation: CSVEGQKDQPQHF. Full variable domain (outside the CDR3, taken from reference TRBV29-1 and TRBJ1-5): SAVISQKPSRDICQRGTSLTIQCQVDSQVTMMFWYRQQPGQSLTLIATANQGSEATYESGFVIDKFPISRPNLTFSTLTVSNMSPEDSSIYLCSVEGQKDQPQHFGDGTRLSIL.

J is TRBJ2-2 and V is TRBV9; 7 bases line up with TRBD2. Trimming at V came to 0 bases and at J to 7 bases, leaving 6 bases not matched to a gene. This CDR3 region has 15 residues. CDR1 SGDLS and CDR2 YYNGEE come from the germline V gene. CDR3 sequence: CASSVAAGEGGELFF. The CDR3 DNA follows: TGTGCCAGCAGCGTAGCTGCGGGAGAAGGCGGGGAGCTGTTTTTT.

J is TRBJ1-2 and V is TRBV5-6; D unresolved. Per the germline V gene, CDR1 is SGHDT and CDR2 is YYEEEE. The CDR3 covers 12 residues. Between the trimmed V and J ends, which lost 9 bases and 4 bases, there was a span of 13 bases. CDR3 residues: CATFGWSYGYTF. CDR3 nucleotides: TGTGCCACATTCGGGTGGTCCTATGGCTACACCTTC.

This clonotype occurred many times. In DNA, the CDR3 is TGCAGCGTTGAACGCCAAGGGGCCGGCTACACCTTC. Its translation is CSVERQGAGYTF. The chain combines TRBV29-1 with TRBJ1-2; perhaps TRBD1 as D (5 bases). The CDR3 consists of 12 residues. Germline loops: CDR1 SQVTM, CDR2 ANQGSEA. Trimming shortened V by 2 bases and J by 8 bases, and 12 bases separated the two germline ends.

The table lists this clonotype with many counts. This sequence joins TRBV7-6 and TRBJ2-7, with 7 bases matching TRBD2. V was pared by 1 base and J by 7 bases, with 10 bases of the junction left unmatched. This CDR3 region has 15 residues. Per germline, CDR1 SGHVS and CDR2 FNYEAQ. The CDR3 nucleotides are TGTGCCAGCAGCTTAGGGGTGGGAGGGTACGGAGAGCAGTACTTC. Translation gives CASSLGVGGYGEQYF.

This sequence joins TRBV9 and TRBJ1-2, with a possible D match to TRBD1 (5 bases). V lost 3 bases and J 8 bases, leaving 11 bases between the germline ends. Germline V lookup: CDR1 SGDLS, CDR2 YYNGEE. The CDR3 covers 12 residues. The CDR3 protein is CASSDSGQGYTF. The DNA of the CDR3 is TGTGCCAGCAGCGATTCAGGGCAGGGCTACACCTTC.

This clonotype appeared a few times. The V gene is TRBV20-1, the J gene TRBJ2-5, with 8 positions matching TRBD1. The V segment lost 7 bases and the J segment 5 bases; nucleotides outside the gene matches: 15. The CDR3 spans 15 residues. Germline V gene data show CDR1 as DFQATT and CDR2 as SNEGSKA (reference sequence). Here the CDR3 reads CSGGSGQGGGETQYF. In nucleotides, the CDR3 is TGCAGTGGAGGATCCGGACAGGGCGGAGGGGAGACCCAGTACTTC.

This clonotype was counted ten times or more. The chain uses TRBV28 and TRBJ1-1; no clear D gene. The germline gives CDR1 MDHEN, CDR2 SYDVKM. The CDR3 totals 11 residues. V was shortened by 11 bases and J by 5 bases, with 12 bases between the two germline ends. The CDR3 sequence: CACTPGTEAFF. The DNA for the CDR3 is TGTGCCTGCACCCCTGGGACTGAAGCTTTCTTT.

This clonotype has a handful of counts. This could be a read error, since a much larger clone is one nucleotide away. The chain employs TRBV4-1 and TRBJ2-7, with D possibly called TRBD1 or TRBD2 (5 bases each). This CDR3 has 13 residues. Germline V gives CDR1 MGHRA, CDR2 YSYEKL. CDR3: CAGSQAMGTEQYF. The CDR3, as DNA: TGCGCCGGCAGCCAAGCAATGGGGACCGAGCAGTACTTC.

This clonotype was found many times. The chain carries TRBV19 and TRBJ2-5; D possibly corresponds to TRBD2 (6 bases). The CDR3 is made up of 14 amino acids. The V end lost 6 bases, the J end lost 2 bases, and 13 bases lay between the germline ends. Germline V gene lookup returns CDR1 LNHDA and CDR2 SQIVND (reference sequence). For the CDR3, the DNA is TGTGCCAGTAGCGCCGGGACTCGACAAGAGACCCAGTACTTC. It yields the protein CASSAGTRQETQYF.

The chain carries TRBV30 and TRBJ1-5, with D possibly TRBD1 on 6 matching bases. Looked up from germline, CDR1 is GTSNPN and CDR2 is SVGIG (reference sequence). The CDR3 has 13 residues. Trimming removed 2 bases at V and 4 bases at J, with 9 bases between. The CDR3 protein is CAWSWGANQPQHF. CDR3 bases: TGTGCCTGGAGTTGGGGGGCAAATCAGCCCCAGCATTTT.

This clonotype came up many times. A much more abundant neighbour one base away suggests this may be a read error. The chain employs TRBV6-1 and TRBJ2-7; the D is unclear. The CDR3 covers 12 residues. Trimming removed 2 bases at V and 6 bases at J, with 8 bases between. In germline, CDR1 is MNHNS, CDR2 SASEGT. CDR3 amino acids: CASSEPWGEQYF. CDR3 bases: TGTGCCAGCAGTGAACCCTGGGGCGAGCAGTACTTC.

This chain connects TRBV28 to TRBJ1-1, with a tentative D call TRBD1 (6 bases). The CDR3 spans 14 residues. Trimming cost V 4 bases and J 7 bases, with 16 bases left between them. Germline V gene lookup returns CDR1 MDHEN and CDR2 SYDVKM. The CDR3 sequence: CASSSAGGHYEAFF. CDR3 bases: TGTGCCAGCAGTTCGGCGGGGGGACATTATGAAGCTTTCTTT.

This clonotype was detected ten times or more. DNA for the CDR3: TGTGCCAGCAGCCCAGGGACTGGGCAGCAGTACTTC. Translated, it gives CASSPGTGQQYF. The rearrangement links TRBV12-3 or TRBV12-4 to TRBJ2-7; perhaps TRBD2 as D (6 bases). The CDR3 contains 12 residues. Trimming pared 6 bases from V and 8 bases from J, leaving 14 bases between.

This chain links TRBV20-1 with TRBJ2-5; a possible D gene is TRBD2 (6 bases). CDR1 and CDR2 (germline): DFQATT, SNEGSKA (reference sequence). The CDR3 spans 15 residues. V shed 5 bases and J shed 5 bases, with 21 bases lying between them. Written as DNA, the CDR3 is TGCAGTGCTTATATAGGGATCGGGGGAAGGGAGACCCAGTACTTC. Encoded protein: CSAYIGIGGRETQYF.

The chain has TRBV5-1 and TRBJ2-7; a possible D gene is TRBD1 (7 bases). Germline V CDR1 and CDR2: SGHRS, YFSETQ. Trimming took 5 bases from V and 2 from J, leaving 14 bases between them. This CDR3 has 14 residues. CDR3 in amino acids: CASRTARGAYEQYF. CDR3 nucleotide sequence: TGCGCCAGCAGGACCGCCAGGGGGGCCTACGAGCAGTACTTC.

This clonotype was seen many times. V usage is TRBV4-2 and J usage is TRBJ2-2; TRBD2 aligns across 9 bases. Per germline, CDR1 LGHNA and CDR2 YNFKEQ. Trimming cost V 2 bases and J 4 bases; bases outside gene matches: 5. The CDR3 has 16 amino acids. CDR3: CASSQYSGRRTGELFF. For the CDR3, the DNA is TGTGCCAGCAGCCAATATAGCGGGAGACGCACCGGGGAGCTGTTTTTT.

The chain carries TRBV6-5 and TRBJ2-7, with D perhaps TRBD2 (6 bases). The CDR3 length is 17 residues. V was pared by 0 bases and J by 0 bases, with 15 bases between. Germline lookup yields CDR1 MNHEY and CDR2 SVGAGI. The CDR3 protein is CASSYSAGRISSYEQYF. Here the CDR3 DNA reads TGTGCCAGCAGTTACTCGGCTGGGAGGATTAGCTCCTACGAGCAGTACTTC.

This clonotype was recorded many times. The chain links TRBV11-2 to TRBJ1-6, with D possibly matching TRBD1 (6 bases). This CDR3 has 15 amino acids. Germline loops: CDR1 SGHAT, CDR2 FQNNGV. The V end was cut by 1 base, the J end by 7 bases, with 11 bases between. The DNA of the CDR3 is TGTGCCAGCAGCTTAGCCCCCGGACAGAATTCACCCCTCCACTTT. Protein: CASSLAPGQNSPLHF.

This clonotype was recorded many times. This chain links TRBV11-2 with TRBJ2-7; D might be TRBD1 (6 bases). Deletions cut 3 bases from V and 3 bases from J, with 9 bases between. Per the germline V gene, CDR1 is SGHAT and CDR2 is FQNNGV. The CDR3 is 13 amino acids. The CDR3 sequence: CASSLTGYYEQYF. The CDR3, as DNA: TGTGCCAGCAGCTTGACAGGCTACTACGAGCAGTACTTC. Using reference TRBV11-2 and TRBJ2-7 for the parts outside the CDR3, the full variable domain is EAGVAQSPRYKIIEKRQSVAFWCNPISGHATLYWYQQILGQGPKLLIQFQNNGVVDDSQLPKDRFSAERLKGVDSTLKIQPAKLEDSAVYLCASSLTGYYEQYFGPGTRLTVT.

V gene TRBV7-2 combines with J gene TRBJ1-1; D gene uncertain. The CDR3 length is 15 residues. The V end was cut by 0 bases, the J end by 1 base, with 9 bases between. Germline CDR1 SGHTA, CDR2 FQGNSA. The CDR3 DNA reads TGTGCCAGCAGCTTAGCTGGCGCAGCGAACACTGAAGCTTTCTTT. This codes for CASSLAGAANTEAFF.

This clonotype occurred many times. The V gene is TRBV6-2 or TRBV6-3, the J gene TRBJ2-5; D is uncertain. The CDR3 covers 15 residues. Germline V gene sequence: CDR1 MNHEY, CDR2 SVGEGT. V was clipped by 7 bases and J by 4 bases, with 19 bases between them. In DNA form, the CDR3 reads TGTGCCAGCACTGTGACGGAAGTCATACGAGAGACCCAGTACTTC. Translated, it gives CASTVTEVIRETQYF.

This clonotype was seen many times. This sequence joins TRBV10-3 and TRBJ1-6; a weak D match, TRBD1 (5 bases). Germline V gene lookup returns CDR1 ENHRY and CDR2 SYGVKD. V shed 4 bases and J shed 0 bases, with 10 bases lying between them. This CDR3 is built from 16 residues. CDR3 residues: CAISARGASYNSPLHF. The CDR3 region has the DNA TGTGCCATCAGTGCTCGCGGGGCCTCCTATAATTCACCCCTCCACTTT.